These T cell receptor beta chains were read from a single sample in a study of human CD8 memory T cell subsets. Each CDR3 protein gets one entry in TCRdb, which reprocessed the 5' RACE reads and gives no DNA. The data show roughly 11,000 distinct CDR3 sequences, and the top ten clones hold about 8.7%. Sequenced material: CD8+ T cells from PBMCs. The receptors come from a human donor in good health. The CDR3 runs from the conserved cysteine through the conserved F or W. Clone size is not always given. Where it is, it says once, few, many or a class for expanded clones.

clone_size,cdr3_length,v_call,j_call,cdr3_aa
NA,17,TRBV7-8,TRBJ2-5,CASSLAGTSGRQETQYF
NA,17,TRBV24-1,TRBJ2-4,CATSDPNAAGLANIQYF
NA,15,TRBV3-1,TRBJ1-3,CASSQALDLVHTIYF
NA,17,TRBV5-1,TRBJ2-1,CASSGIPQGALYNEQFF
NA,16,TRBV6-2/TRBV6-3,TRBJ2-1,CASSTRAGEPVWEQFF
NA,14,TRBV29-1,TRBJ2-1,CRTSGVGSYNEQFF
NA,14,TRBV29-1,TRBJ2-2,CSARPGPNTGELFF
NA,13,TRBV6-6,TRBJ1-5,CASSSLGNQPQHF
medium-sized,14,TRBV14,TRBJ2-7,CASSQNVGGYEQYF
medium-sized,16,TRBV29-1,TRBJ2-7,CSVELAGGYNSYEQYF
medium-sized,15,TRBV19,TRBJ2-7,CASRVNAGETYEQYF
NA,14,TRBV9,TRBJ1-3,CASSGDISGNTIYF
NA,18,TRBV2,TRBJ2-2,CASTLAQQGDPNTGELFF
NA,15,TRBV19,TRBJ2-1,CASSIAGDSYNEQFF
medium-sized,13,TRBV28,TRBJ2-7,CASSFSSSYEQYF
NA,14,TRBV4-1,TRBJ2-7,CASSELVGSYEQYF
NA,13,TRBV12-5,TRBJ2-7,CASGPDSSYEQYF
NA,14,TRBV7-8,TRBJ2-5,CASSLVGGQETQYF
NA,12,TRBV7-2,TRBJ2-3,CASSFGPDTQYF
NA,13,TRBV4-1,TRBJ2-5,CASSLKGDETQYF